This T cell receptor beta chain was retrieved from a study of OX40 agonist ivuxolimab in advanced cancers. Study-wide background: Three patients had partial responses: one hepatocellular carcinoma, two cutaneous melanoma.

The CDR3 totals 14 residues. The germline gives CDR1 ENHRY, CDR2 SYGVKD. The J segment lost 6 bases and the V segment lost 2 bases, leaving 3 bases of the junction unmatched. Sequenced by immunoSEQ multiplex PCR; TCRdb stores in-frame clones only, minus some. The table has some 80,000 clones, about 90% seen once. The chain links TRBV10-3 to TRBJ1-5; 8 bases match TRBD1. The source of this sequence is an adult with an advanced solid tumor such as melanoma, head and neck, liver or kidney cancer. The material sequenced was CD4+ or CD8+ T cells sorted from blood, taken in a trial of the OX40 agonist ivuxolimab. CDR3 bases: TGTGCCATCAGTGAGGACAGGGGAGGTCAGCCCCAGCATTTT. Amino acid sequence: CAISEDRGGQPQHF.